One sample yielded the 8 T cell receptor beta chains listed below, sequenced in a study of blood T cell repertoires in COVID-19. Repertoires were generated with immunoSEQ multiplex PCR, while TCRdb's copy carries only in-frame clones and drops some. The table shows roughly 160,000 clones, with around 83% occurring only once. Source material: peripheral blood. The source is a woman in her 50s with COVID-19, enrolled during active disease.

Points on this clone: Relative to the germline gene, one junction end is altered; a read error may explain this. The chain recombines TRBV7-7 with TRBJ2-2; a weak D match, TRBD2 (6 bases). The germline V gene has CDR1 SSHAT and CDR2 FNYEAQ (reference sequence). The CDR3 consists of 15 residues. The CDR3 sequence: CASSLDGGATGELFF. CDR3 bases: TGTGCTAGCAGCTTAGATGGAGGGGCCACCGGGGAGCTGTTTTTT. Filled out from reference TRBV7-7 and TRBJ2-2, the complete variable domain reads GAGVSQSPRYKVTKRGQDVTLRCDPISSHATLYWYQQALGQGPEFLTYFNYEAQPDKSGLPSDRFSAERPEGSISTLTIQRTEQRDSAMYRCASSLDGGATGELFFGEGSRLTVL.

V and J are TRBV11-3 and TRBJ1-1; 7 nucleotides align to TRBD1. Per the germline V gene, CDR1 is SGHNT and CDR2 is YENEEA. The CDR3 loop spans 13 amino acids. With V trimmed by 5 bases and J by 11 bases, 11 bases remained unmatched. The CDR3 here is CASSPARDRVAFF. The CDR3 DNA follows: TGTGCCAGCAGCCCAGCGAGAGACAGGGTTGCTTTCTTT.

The DNA for the CDR3 is TGTGCCAGCAGCGTTTCAGGGTCGGCAGGGCGGTACTTC. The encoded protein is CASSVSGSAGRYF. The V gene is TRBV7-2, the J gene TRBJ2-7; a possible D gene is TRBD1 (5 bases). Trimming removed 5 bases at V and 12 bases at J, with 20 bases between. The CDR3 loop spans 13 amino acids. CDR1 and CDR2 (germline): SGHTA, FQGNSA.

The chain has TRBV29-1 and TRBJ2-7; 7 bases align to TRBD2. Germline trimming cut 1 base from V and 2 bases from J; bases unmatched to any gene: 11. The CDR3 runs 16 residues. CDR1 is SQVTM and CDR2 is ANQGSEA in the germline V gene. CDR3: CSVEGGRGPSPYEQYF. CDR3 coding DNA: TGCAGCGTTGAAGGGGGGAGGGGACCGTCGCCCTACGAGCAGTACTTC.

V is TRBV21-1 and J is TRBJ1-5. TRBV21-1 is flagged as a pseudogene. CDR3 length: 14 residues. The CDR3: CASSKAPGGQPQHF. Here the CDR3 DNA reads TGTGCCAGCAGCAAAGCACCCGGCGGTCAGCCCCAGCATTTT.

This chain joins TRBV11-3 and TRBJ2-2; 8 bases line up with TRBD2. CDR1 is SGHNT and CDR2 is YENEEA in the germline V gene. With 1 base clipped from V and 10 bases from J, the junction kept 5 bases outside the gene matches. The CDR3 contains 14 residues. The CDR3 DNA reads TGTGCCAGCAGCTTAGTCGGGGGGGACGAGGAGCTGTTTTTT. Residues: CASSLVGGDEELFF. The full variable domain, rest sourced from reference TRBV11-3 and TRBJ2-2, is EAGVVQSPRYKIIEKKQPVAFWCNPISGHNTLYWYLQNLGQGPELLIRYENEEAVDDSQLPKDRFSAERLKGVDSTLKIQPAELGDSAVYLCASSLVGGDEELFFGEGSRLTVL.

This clone was counted a single time. The J gene is TRBJ1-1, the V gene TRBV4-1, with D perhaps matching TRBD1 (5 bases). The CDR3 length is 14 residues. Germline CDR1 reads MGHRA; CDR2 reads YSYEKL. With 0 bases removed from V and 7 bases from J, the gap between germline ends came to 12 bases. The CDR3 nucleotides read TGCGCCAGCAGCCAAGATCCGCTGGGGGGTGAAGCTTTCTTT. Translation: CASSQDPLGGEAFF.

This rearrangement joins TRBV11-2 to TRBJ2-2; weak D call: TRBD1 (5 bases). CDR1 is SGHAT, CDR2 FQNNGV, per germline. There are 15 residues in the CDR3. V lost 8 bases and J lost 1, with 14 bases in between. CDR3 loop: CASGRQILNTGELFF. The CDR3 DNA is TGTGCCAGCGGCAGACAGATCCTGAACACCGGGGAGCTGTTTTTT.